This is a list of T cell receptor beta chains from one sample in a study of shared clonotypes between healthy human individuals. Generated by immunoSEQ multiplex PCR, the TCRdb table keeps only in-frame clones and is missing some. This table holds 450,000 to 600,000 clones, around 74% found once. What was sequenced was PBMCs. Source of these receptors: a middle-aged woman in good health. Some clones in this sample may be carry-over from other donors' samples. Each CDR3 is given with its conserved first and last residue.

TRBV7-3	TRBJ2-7	CASSLDRERSYEQYF
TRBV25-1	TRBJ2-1	CASRGPPSGNEQFF
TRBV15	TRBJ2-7	CATSRVGPYEQYF
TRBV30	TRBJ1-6	CAWSITGAGGPLHF
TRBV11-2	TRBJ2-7	CASSFSGRVEQYF
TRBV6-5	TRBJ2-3	CASTQAGTDTQYF
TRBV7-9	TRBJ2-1	CASSFSQIEQFF
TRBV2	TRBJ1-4	CATASGPRAEKLFF
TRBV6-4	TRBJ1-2	CASRPGQGSNYGYTF
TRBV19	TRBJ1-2	CASSMVRDTTMGYTF
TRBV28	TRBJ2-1	CASIPTGIVHEQFF
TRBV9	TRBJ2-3	CASSVSDREGTDTQYF
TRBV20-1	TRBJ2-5	CSAKAETQYF
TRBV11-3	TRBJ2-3	CASSGDGDTQYF
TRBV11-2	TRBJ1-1	CASSLRWGSTMNTEAFF
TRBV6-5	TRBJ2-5	CASSHPSQGQETQYF
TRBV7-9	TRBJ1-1	CASSLYPRGRTEAFF
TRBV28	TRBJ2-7	CASSFGSYYEQYF
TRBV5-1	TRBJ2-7	CASSNEINEQYF
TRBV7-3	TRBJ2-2	CASSQLGTRSGELFF
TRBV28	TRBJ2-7	CASRGPNGNEQYF
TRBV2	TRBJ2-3	CASSKVLEGDTQYF
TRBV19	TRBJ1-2	CASSIRTTGRNYGYTF
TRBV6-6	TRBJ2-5	CASTRGLAGNQETQYF
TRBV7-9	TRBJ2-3	CASRSLAGVDTQYF
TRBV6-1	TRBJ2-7	CASSAGLAGAYEQYF
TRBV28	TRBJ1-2	CASSLSIGWTGAGYGYTF
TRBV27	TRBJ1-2	CASSLRQGNGGYTF
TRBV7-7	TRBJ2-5	CASSSGGSSETQYF
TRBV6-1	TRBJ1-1	CAILRQGSNTEAFF
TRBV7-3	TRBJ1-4	CASSSQGGANEKLFF
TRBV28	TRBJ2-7	CASSRPGLADLGEQYF
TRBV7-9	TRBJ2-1	CASSLERTSSYNEQFF
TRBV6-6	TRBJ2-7	CASRIAGGPNYEQYF
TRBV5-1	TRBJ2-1	CASSPGGSGSYNEQFF
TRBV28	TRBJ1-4	CASSLPGQEEKLFF
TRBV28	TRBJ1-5	CASTRGPDQPQHF